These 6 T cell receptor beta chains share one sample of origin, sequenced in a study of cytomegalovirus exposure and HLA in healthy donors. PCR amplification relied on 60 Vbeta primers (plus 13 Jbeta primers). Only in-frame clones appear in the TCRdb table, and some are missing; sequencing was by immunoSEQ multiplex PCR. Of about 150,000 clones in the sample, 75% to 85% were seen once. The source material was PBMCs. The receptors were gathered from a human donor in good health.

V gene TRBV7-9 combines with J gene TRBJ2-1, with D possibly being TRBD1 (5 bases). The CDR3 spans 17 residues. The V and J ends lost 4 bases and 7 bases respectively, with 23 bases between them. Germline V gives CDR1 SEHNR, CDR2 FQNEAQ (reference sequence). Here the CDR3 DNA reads TGTGCCAGCAGCTCGGAAGGGGTCCCAGGATTTAGGAATGAGCAGTTCTTC. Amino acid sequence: CASSSEGVPGFRNEQFF.

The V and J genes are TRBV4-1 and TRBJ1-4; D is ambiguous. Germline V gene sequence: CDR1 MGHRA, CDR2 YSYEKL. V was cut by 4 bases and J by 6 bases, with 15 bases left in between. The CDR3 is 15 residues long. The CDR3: CASSPWWSPDEKLFF. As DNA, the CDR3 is TGCGCCAGCAGCCCCTGGTGGAGCCCGGATGAAAAACTGTTTTTT.

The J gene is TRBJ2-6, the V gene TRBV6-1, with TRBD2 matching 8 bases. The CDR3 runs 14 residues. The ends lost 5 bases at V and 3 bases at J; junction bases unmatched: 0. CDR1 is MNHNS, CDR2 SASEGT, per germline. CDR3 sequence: CASSSGGGANVLTF. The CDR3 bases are TGTGCCAGCAGTAGCGGGGGTGGGGCCAACGTCCTGACTTTC.

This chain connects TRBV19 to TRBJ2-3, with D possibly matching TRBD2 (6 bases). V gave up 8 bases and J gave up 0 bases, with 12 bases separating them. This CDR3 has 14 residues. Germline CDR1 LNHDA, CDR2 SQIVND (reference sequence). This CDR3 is CASRTTSSTDTQYF. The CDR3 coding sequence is TGTGCCAGTCGGACTACTTCTAGCACAGATACGCAGTATTTT.

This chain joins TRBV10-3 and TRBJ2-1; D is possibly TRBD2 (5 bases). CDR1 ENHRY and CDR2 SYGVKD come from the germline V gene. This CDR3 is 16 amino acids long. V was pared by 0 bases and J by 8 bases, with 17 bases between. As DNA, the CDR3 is TGTGCCATCAGTGAGTCCGTGACAATGGTGCGGGATGAGCAGTTCTTC. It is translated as CAISESVTMVRDEQFF.

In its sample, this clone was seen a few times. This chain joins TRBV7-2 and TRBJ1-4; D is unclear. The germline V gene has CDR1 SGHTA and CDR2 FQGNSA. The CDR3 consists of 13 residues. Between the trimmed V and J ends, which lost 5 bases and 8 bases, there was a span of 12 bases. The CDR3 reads CASSVHYGEKLFF. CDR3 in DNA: TGTGCCAGCAGCGTCCACTATGGGGAAAAACTGTTTTTT. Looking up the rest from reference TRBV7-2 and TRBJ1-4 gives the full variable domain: GAGVSQSPSNKVTEKGKDVELRCDPISGHTALYWYRQSLGQGLEFLIYFQGNSAPDKSGLPSDRFSAERTGGSVSTLTIQRTQQEDSAVYLCASSVHYGEKLFFGSGTQLSVL.